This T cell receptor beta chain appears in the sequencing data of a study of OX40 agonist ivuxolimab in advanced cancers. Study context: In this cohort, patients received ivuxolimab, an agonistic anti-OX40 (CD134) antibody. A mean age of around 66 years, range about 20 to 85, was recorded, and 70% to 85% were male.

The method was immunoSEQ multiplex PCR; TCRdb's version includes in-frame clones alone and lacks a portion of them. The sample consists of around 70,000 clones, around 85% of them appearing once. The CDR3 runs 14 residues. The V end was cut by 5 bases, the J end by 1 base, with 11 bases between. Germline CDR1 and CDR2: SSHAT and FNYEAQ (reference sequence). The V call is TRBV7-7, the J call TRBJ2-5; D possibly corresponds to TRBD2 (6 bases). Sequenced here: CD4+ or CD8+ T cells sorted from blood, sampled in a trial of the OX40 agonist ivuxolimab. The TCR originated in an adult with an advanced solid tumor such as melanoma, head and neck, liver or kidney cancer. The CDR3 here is CASSPTGVQETQYF. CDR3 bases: TGTGCCAGCAGCCCCACGGGGGTCCAAGAGACCCAGTACTTC.